This TCR beta chain came from a study of blood T cell repertoires in COVID-19. Data came from immunoSEQ multiplex PCR; TCRdb stores just in-frame clones and leaves some out. The data contain about 110,000 clones, 88% of them singletons. The TCR comes from a human donor in a cohort sampled during active COVID-19. Sequenced material: peripheral blood.

The DNA of the CDR3 is TGCGCCAGCAGCCAAGATAGTGGGGCGGCCTATGGCTACACCTTC. Its translation: CASSQDSGAAYGYTF. The chain is built from TRBV4-1 and TRBJ1-2; the D gene is possibly TRBD1 (5 bases). The V end lost 0 bases, the J end lost 4 bases, and 12 bases lay between the germline ends. Germline loops: CDR1 MGHRA, CDR2 YSYEKL. The CDR3 consists of 15 residues.